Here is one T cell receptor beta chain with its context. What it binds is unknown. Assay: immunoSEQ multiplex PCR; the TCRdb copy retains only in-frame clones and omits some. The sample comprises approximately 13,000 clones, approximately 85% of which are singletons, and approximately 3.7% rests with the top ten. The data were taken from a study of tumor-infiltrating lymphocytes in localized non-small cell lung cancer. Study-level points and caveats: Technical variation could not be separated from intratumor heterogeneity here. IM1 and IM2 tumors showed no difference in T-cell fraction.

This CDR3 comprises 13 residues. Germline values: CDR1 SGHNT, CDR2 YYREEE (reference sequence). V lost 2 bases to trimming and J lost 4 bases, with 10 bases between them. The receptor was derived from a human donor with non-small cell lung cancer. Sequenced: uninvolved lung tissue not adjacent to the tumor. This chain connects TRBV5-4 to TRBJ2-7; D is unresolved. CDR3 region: CASSLGYYYEQYF. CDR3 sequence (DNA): TGTGCCAGCAGCTTAGGCTACTATTACGAGCAGTACTTC. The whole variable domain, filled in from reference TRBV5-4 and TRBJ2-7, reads ETGVTQSPTHLIKTRGQQVTLRCSSQSGHNTVSWYQQALGQGPQFIFQYYREEENGRGNFPPRFSGLQFPNYSSELNVNALELDDSALYLCASSLGYYYEQYFGPGTRLTVT.